The T cell receptor (beta chain) described here comes from a study of CD8 T cells in ankylosing spondylitis. Many counts were recorded for this clonotype. Its specificity is unknown. This CDR3 comprises 17 residues. The germline V gene encodes CDR1 LGHNA and CDR2 YSLEER. Trimming took 0 bases from V and 6 from J; bases not matched to a gene: 8. Whole-study results and caveats: What seemed typical of ankylosing spondylitis blood was a TCR beta motif built from eight highly homologous variants. Disease-linked clones, CD8+, were relatively rare in peripheral blood. Matched ankylosing spondylitis synovial fluid reportedly showed significant enrichment of disease-linked clones.

5'-RACE, quantitative and with molecular barcodes, yielded the TCR beta libraries. Each CDR3 protein gets one entry after TCRdb re-called the 5' RACE reads with MiXCR. The sample consists of fewer than 550,000 distinct CDR3 sequences, roughly 5.2% of them appearing once. The sequence was obtained from a male donor with ankylosing spondylitis. Source material: blood, either unsorted or a sorted T cell fraction (not recorded which). V is TRBV4-3 and J is TRBJ1-5; the match to TRBD1 covers 10 bases. Written as DNA, the CDR3 is TGCGCCAGCAGCCAAGAACCCCCGGACAGGGGGAGTCAGCCCCAGCATTTT. It specifies CASSQEPPDRGSQPQHF.